Following are 8 T cell receptor beta chains from one sample sequenced in a study of T cells after yellow fever vaccination. TCRdb ran MiXCR on the 5' RACE reads and lists one entry per CDR3 protein. This repertoire shows some 220,000 distinct CDR3 sequences, more than 3% found once; its top ten account for about 3%. The sequences come from CD4+ T cells sorted from PBMCs, collected 10 days after the yellow fever booster vaccination. The origin of the receptors is a man younger than 35 who received the YFV17D yellow fever vaccine.

The table lists this clonotype with a few counts. CDR3 protein: CSARDGLGVTSPLHF. The CDR3 region has the DNA TGCAGTGCTAGAGATGGGTTAGGAGTGACTTCACCCCTCCACTTT. This rearrangement joins TRBV20-1 to TRBJ1-6; D remains ambiguous. The CDR3 is 15 residues long. Trimming removed 0 bases at V and 9 bases at J, with 15 bases between. Germline V gene sequence: CDR1 DFQATT, CDR2 SNEGSKA (reference sequence).

This clonotype occurred many times. The rearrangement links TRBV29-1 to TRBJ2-2; D is unclear. Germline V gene lookup returns CDR1 SQVTM and CDR2 ANQGSEA. The CDR3 loop spans 14 amino acids. The V gene lost 4 bases and the J gene lost 2 bases, with 11 bases spanning the gap. CDR3 region: CSVGTNVNTGELFF. Here the CDR3 DNA reads TGCAGCGTTGGCACCAACGTTAACACCGGGGAGCTGTTTTTT.

With respect to this clonotype: One base away lies a much larger clone, so this may be a sequencing read error. The chain links TRBV7-6 to TRBJ2-1; 10 nucleotides line up with TRBD2. CDR3 length equals 17 residues. Unmatched junction bases numbered 14, after V lost 8 bases and J lost 4 bases. The germline V gene has CDR1 SGHVS and CDR2 FNYEAQ. CDR3 coding DNA: TGTGCCAGCTGCAAGCGGGCTAGCGGGGGCGAATACAATGAGCAGTTCTTC. As protein: CASCKRASGGEYNEQFF. The whole variable domain, filled in from reference TRBV7-6 and TRBJ2-1, reads GAGVSQSPRYKVTKRGQDVALRCDPISGHVSLYWYRQALGQGPEFLTYFNYEAQQDKSGLPNDRFSAERPEGSISTLTIQRTEQRDSAMYRCASCKRASGGEYNEQFFGPGTRLTVL.

Only a few counts were recorded for this clonotype. This chain uses TRBV24-1 with TRBJ2-2, with 9 bases that match TRBD1. The length of the CDR3 is 17 residues. V lost 1 base and J lost 6; bases outside the gene matches: 8. The germline V gene has CDR1 KGHDR and CDR2 SFDVKD. The CDR3 sequence is CATSDFKGQGNSGELFF. DNA for the CDR3: TGTGCCACCAGTGATTTTAAGGGACAGGGAAATTCCGGGGAGCTGTTTTTT.

This clonotype was seen many times. The chain has TRBV19 and TRBJ1-1, with D unresolved. The CDR3 is made up of 12 amino acids. Germline-derived CDR1 and CDR2 are LNHDA and SQIVND (reference sequence). V dropped 2 bases and J dropped 11 bases, with 12 bases sitting between them. CDR3 bases: TGTGCCAGTAGTATATCGGGGAGGTCGGCTTTCTTT. This gives the protein CASSISGRSAFF.

This clonotype was recorded many times. The V call is TRBV24-1, the J call TRBJ1-1, with no clear D. CDR1 and CDR2 (germline): KGHDR, SFDVKD. V lost 7 bases to trimming and J lost 4 bases, with 12 bases between them. The CDR3 contains 13 residues. CDR3 coding DNA: TGTGCCACCAGCCCATCCTGGGGCACTGAAGCTTTCTTT. It is translated as CATSPSWGTEAFF.

The rearrangement uses TRBV28 and TRBJ1-3; D perhaps matches TRBD1 (5 bases). The V end was cut by 5 bases, the J end by 2 bases, with 7 bases between. The length of the CDR3 is 13 residues. Germline V gene sequence: CDR1 MDHEN, CDR2 SYDVKM. CDR3 nucleotides: TGTGCCAGCAGTGACAGTGCTGGAAACACCATATATTTT. This gives the protein CASSDSAGNTIYF.

This clonotype turned up a few times. The rearrangement uses TRBV5-8 and TRBJ1-1; D is unclear. Looked up from germline, CDR1 is SGHTS and CDR2 is YDEGEE. Trimming stripped 3 bases from V and 5 bases from J, with 17 bases between. The CDR3 consists of 15 residues. As DNA, the CDR3 is TGTGCCAGCAGCTGGGATCCGGGCATAAGGACTGAAGCTTTCTTT. Encoded protein: CASSWDPGIRTEAFF.